Detailed here is one T cell receptor beta chain. Antigen specificity is unknown. The sample comes from a study of response to subunit inactivated influenza vaccine. General study results and limits: Few new T cells, the authors suggested, are recruited by each seasonal influenza vaccination.

TCRdb processed the RT-PCR reads anew with MiXCR; each CDR3 protein has one entry. The data hold about 700,000 distinct CDR3 sequences, with 14% observed a single time. V shed 1 base and J shed 9 bases, with 13 bases lying between them. In germline, CDR1 is DFQATT, CDR2 SNEGSKA (reference sequence). This CDR3 region has 13 residues. The chain recombines TRBV20-1 with TRBJ2-1; the D is unclear. This TCR was sampled from a man aged 50 to 60 who received an inactivated influenza vaccine. The sequencing here drew on PBMCs from blood, taken 14 to 15 days before vaccination. CDR3 sequence: CSARVGPISEQFF. The DNA for the CDR3 is TGCAGTGCTAGAGTAGGACCAATCAGTGAGCAGTTCTTC.